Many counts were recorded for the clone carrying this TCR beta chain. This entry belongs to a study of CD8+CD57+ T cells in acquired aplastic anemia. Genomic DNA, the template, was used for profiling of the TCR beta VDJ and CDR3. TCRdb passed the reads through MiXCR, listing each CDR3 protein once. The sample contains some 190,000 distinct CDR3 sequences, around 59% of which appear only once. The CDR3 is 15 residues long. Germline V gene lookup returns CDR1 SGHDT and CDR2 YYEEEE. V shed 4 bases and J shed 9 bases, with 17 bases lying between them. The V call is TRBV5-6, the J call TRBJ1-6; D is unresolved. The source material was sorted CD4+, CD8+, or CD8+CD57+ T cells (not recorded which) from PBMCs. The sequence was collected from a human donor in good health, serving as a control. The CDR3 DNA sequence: TGTGCCAGCAGCGCCAGATTTTCTTTTAGTTCACCCCTCCACTTT. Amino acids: CASSARFSFSSPLHF.